This T cell receptor (beta chain) stems from a study of cytomegalovirus exposure and HLA in healthy donors. The CDR3 is made up of 16 amino acids. Germline V CDR1 and CDR2: WSHSY, SAAADI. V lost 1 base, J lost 11 bases, and 11 bases stayed unmatched. A multiplex PCR was run with 60 Vbeta primers and 13 Jbeta primers. TCRdb's table, derived via immunoSEQ multiplex PCR, lists solely in-frame clones and lacks some. This table holds roughly 120,000 clones. Study findings and constraints: Researchers counted about 150 TCR beta chains as cytomegalovirus-associated. Donors belonging to an Asian-associated ancestry cluster reportedly showed fewer N-insertions in productive TCRs than the roughly 680-donor mean, according to what a later analysis found. What a later analysis showed was that several of the most significant clusters appeared linked to common viral pathogens. A further, later analysis showed that HLA-associated TCR beta chains (compared with equally common others) were more clonally expanded.

With regard to this clone: No antigen is known for it.

The clonotype was recovered from a man aged 25-45 years in good health and CMV-seronegative. The source material was PBMCs. The genes are TRBV10-2 and TRBJ1-1, with 12 bases that match TRBD1. Here the CDR3 reads CASSELSGQGAGKAFF. The CDR3 DNA sequence: TGCGCCAGCAGTGAGTTATCGGGACAGGGGGCGGGTAAGGCTTTCTTT.